The text below deals with one T cell receptor (beta chain). What it binds is not known. The sample comes from a study of monozygotic twins with inflammatory bowel disease. Eight reactions per sample, run separately, yielded cDNA. TCRdb reprocessed the 5' RACE reads and reports one entry per CDR3 protein, with no DNA. This sample's clone table lists 420,000 or so distinct CDR3 sequences. Every donor provided one blood sample measuring 2.5 ml. Findings and limits, study-wide: A distinction between different T cell subtypes was not possible.

Germline values: CDR1 MNHEY, CDR2 SVGAGI. CDR3 length: 15 amino acids. Sequenced: blood. The source of this sequence is a human donor with ulcerative colitis or Crohn's disease, or a healthy co-twin of an affected twin (not recorded which). The chain is built from TRBV6-5 and TRBJ2-3. CDR3 region: CASSSRRSPLDTQYF.